Below, one TCR beta chain is given with its context. Its antigen remains unidentified. Generated by immunoSEQ multiplex PCR, the TCRdb table keeps only in-frame clones and is missing some. The sample yields approximately 160,000 clones, 90% seen once. The data derive from a study of T cell responses to AZD1222 COVID-19 vaccine. Study outcomes and limitations: Spike-specific TCR depth and breadth grew after two AZD1222 doses. Only a handful of AZD1222 recipients, more than 5 in all, had baseline seropositivity. CD4 TCRs linked to vaccination spanned spike, dominating at 160-218 and 743-854. No day 14 peak samples; only post-peak repertoires were characterized.

Trimming removed 4 bases from V and 1 base from J, with 7 bases in between. The CDR3 loop spans 13 amino acids. The germline gives CDR1 MNHEY, CDR2 SMNVEV (reference sequence). The chain employs TRBV27 and TRBJ1-1; D is perhaps TRBD1 (5 bases). The origin of this receptor is an adult in good health. The sequences come from peripheral blood, collected on day 0 of AZD1222 vaccination. The CDR3 DNA is TGTGCCAGCAGTTACGGGGGGAACACTGAAGCTTTCTTT. Protein product: CASSYGGNTEAFF.